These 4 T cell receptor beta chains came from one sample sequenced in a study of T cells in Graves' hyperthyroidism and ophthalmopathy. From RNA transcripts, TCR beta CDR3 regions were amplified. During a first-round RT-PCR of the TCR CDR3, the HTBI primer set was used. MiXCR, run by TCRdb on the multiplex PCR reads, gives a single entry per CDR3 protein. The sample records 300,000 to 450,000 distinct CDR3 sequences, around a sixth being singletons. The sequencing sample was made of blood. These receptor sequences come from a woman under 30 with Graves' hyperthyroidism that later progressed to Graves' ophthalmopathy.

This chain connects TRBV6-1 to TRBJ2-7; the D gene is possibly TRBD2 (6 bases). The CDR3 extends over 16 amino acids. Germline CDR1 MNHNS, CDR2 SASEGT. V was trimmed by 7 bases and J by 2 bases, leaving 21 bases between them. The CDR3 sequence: CASTQRGYSGAYEQYF. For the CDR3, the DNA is TGTGCCAGCACCCAACGGGGATATAGCGGAGCCTACGAGCAGTACTTC.

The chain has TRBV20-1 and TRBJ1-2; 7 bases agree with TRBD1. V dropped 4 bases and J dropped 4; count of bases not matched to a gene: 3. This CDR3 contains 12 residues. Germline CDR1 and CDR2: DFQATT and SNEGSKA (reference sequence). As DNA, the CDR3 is TGCAGTGCTAACACAGGGGCCTATGGCTACACCTTC. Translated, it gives CSANTGAYGYTF.

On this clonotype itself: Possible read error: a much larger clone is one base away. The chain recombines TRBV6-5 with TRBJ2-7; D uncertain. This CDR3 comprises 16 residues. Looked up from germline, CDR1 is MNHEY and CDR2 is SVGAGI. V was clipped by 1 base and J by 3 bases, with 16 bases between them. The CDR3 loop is CASSYFYRSRNYEQYF. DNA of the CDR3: TGTGCCAGCAGTTACTTTTATAGATCTCGAAACTACGAGCAGTACTTC.

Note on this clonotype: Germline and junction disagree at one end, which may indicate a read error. For the CDR3, the DNA is TGTGCTAGCAGCTTAGACTCCGGGGCTACCGGGGAGCTGTTTTTT. This sequence encodes CASSLDSGATGELFF. This sequence joins TRBV7-7 and TRBJ2-2, with D perhaps matching TRBD1 or TRBD2 (5 bases each). CDR3 size: 15 residues. Germline V CDR1 and CDR2: SSHAT, FNYEAQ (reference sequence).